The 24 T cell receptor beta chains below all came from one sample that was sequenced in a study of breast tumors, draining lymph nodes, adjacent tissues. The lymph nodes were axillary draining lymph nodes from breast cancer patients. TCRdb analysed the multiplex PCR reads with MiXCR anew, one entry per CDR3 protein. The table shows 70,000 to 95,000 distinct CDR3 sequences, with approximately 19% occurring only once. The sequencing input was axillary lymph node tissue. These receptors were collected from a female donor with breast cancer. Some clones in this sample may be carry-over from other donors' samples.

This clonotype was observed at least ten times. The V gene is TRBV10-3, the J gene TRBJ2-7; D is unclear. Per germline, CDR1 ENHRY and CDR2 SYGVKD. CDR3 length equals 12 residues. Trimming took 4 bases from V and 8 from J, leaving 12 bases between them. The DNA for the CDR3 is TGTGCCATCAGTGCCGGCACGGTGCAGCAGTACTTC. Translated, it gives CAISAGTVQQYF.

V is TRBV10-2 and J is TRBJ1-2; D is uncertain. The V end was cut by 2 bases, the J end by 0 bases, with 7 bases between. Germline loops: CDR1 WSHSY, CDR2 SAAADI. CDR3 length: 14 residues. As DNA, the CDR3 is TGCGCCAGCAGTGAGCCGGATACTAACTATGGCTACACCTTC. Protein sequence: CASSEPDTNYGYTF.

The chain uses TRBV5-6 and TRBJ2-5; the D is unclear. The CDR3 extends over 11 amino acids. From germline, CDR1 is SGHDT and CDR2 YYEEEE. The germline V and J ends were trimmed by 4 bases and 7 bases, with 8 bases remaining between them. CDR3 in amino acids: CASSRLGTQYF. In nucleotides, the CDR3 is TGTGCCAGCAGCCGCTTGGGGACCCAGTACTTC.

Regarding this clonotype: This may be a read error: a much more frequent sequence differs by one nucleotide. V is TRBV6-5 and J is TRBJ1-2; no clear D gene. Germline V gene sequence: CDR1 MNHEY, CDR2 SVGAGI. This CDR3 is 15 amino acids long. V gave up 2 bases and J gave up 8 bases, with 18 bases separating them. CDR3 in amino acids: CASSYGPQRAKGYTF. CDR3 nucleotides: TGTGCCAGCAGTTACGGTCCACAGAGGGCGAAAGGCTACACCTTC.

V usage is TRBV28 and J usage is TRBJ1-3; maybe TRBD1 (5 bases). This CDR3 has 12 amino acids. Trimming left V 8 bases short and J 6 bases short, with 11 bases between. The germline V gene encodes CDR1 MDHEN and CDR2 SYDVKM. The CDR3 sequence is CASGDLQNTIYF. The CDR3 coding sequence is TGTGCCAGCGGGGACCTTCAAAACACCATATATTTT.

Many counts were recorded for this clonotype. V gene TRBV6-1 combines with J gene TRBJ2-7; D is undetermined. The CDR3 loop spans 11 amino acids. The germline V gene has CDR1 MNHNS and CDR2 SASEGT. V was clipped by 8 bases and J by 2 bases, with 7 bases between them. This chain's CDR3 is CASRSTYEQYF. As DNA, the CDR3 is TGTGCCAGCCGGTCCACCTACGAGCAGTACTTC.

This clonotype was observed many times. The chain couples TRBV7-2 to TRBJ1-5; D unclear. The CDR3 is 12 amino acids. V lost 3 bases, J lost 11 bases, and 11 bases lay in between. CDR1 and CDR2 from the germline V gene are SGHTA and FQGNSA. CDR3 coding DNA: TGTGCCAGCAGCTTTGGGGATACGACCCAGCATTTT. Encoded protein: CASSFGDTTQHF.

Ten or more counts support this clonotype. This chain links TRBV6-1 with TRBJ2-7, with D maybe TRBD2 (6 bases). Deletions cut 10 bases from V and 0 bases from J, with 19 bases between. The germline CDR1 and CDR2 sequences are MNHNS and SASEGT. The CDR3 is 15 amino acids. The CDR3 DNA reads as TGTGCCACTGAGCTCATGGGGGGAGTCTCCTACGAGCAGTACTTC. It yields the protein CATELMGGVSYEQYF.

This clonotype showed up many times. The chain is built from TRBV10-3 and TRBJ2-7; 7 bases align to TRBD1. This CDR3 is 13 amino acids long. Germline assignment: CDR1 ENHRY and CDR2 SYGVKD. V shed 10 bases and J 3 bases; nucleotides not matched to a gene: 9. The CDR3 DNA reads TGTGCCACCAACGACAGGGCGGGCTACGAGCAGTACTTC. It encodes CATNDRAGYEQYF.

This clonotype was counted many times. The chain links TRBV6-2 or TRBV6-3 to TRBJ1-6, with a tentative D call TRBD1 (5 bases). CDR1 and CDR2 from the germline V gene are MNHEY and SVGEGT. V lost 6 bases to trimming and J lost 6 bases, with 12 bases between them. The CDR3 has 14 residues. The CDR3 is CASRPTETNSPLHF. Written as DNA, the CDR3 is TGTGCCAGCAGGCCGACAGAGACTAATTCACCCCTCCACTTT.

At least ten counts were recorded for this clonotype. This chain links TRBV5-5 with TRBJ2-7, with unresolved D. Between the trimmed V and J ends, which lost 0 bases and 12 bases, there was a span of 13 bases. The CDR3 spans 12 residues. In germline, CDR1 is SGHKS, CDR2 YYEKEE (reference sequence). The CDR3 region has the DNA TGTGCCAGCAGCTTGGATCGCGTGTCTCGGTACTTC. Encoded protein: CASSLDRVSRYF.

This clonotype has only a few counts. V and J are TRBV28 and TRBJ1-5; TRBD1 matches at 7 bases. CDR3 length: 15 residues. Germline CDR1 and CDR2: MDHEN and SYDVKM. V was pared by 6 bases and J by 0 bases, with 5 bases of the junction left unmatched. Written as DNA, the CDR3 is TGTGCCAGCAGCCCTCGGACAGGTAGCAATCAGCCCCAGCATTTT. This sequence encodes CASSPRTGSNQPQHF.

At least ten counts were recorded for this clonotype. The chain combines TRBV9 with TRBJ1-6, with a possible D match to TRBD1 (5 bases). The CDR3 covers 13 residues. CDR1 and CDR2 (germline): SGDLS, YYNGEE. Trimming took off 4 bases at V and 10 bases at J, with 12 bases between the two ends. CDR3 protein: CASSQGERSPLHF. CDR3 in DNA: TGTGCCAGCAGCCAAGGGGAGAGATCACCCCTCCACTTT.

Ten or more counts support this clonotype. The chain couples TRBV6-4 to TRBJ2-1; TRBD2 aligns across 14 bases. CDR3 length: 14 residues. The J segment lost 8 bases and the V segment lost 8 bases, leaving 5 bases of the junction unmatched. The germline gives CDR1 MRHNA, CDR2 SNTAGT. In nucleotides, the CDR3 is TGTGCCAGCCGACTAGCGGGAGGGAGGGATGAGCAGTTCTTC. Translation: CASRLAGGRDEQFF.

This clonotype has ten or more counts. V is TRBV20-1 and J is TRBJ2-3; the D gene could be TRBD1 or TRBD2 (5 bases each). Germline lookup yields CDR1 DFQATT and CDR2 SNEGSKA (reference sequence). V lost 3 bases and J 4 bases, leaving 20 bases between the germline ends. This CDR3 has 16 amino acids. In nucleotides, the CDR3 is TGCAGTGCTAGGGTCGTTTGGGGGTCTTTCGCAGATACGCAGTATTTT. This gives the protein CSARVVWGSFADTQYF.

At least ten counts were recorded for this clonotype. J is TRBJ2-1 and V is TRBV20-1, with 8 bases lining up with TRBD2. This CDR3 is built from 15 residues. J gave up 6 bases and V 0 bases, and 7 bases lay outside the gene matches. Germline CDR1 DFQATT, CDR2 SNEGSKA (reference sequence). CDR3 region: CSARDSPGGSNEQFF. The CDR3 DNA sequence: TGCAGTGCTAGAGATTCGCCGGGAGGGAGCAATGAGCAGTTCTTC.

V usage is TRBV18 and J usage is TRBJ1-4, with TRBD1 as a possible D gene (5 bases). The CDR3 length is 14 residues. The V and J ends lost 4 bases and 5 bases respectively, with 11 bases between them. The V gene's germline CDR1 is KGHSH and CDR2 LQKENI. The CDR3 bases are TGTGCCAGCTCACACGGGACTGAGAATGAAAAACTGTTTTTT. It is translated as CASSHGTENEKLFF.

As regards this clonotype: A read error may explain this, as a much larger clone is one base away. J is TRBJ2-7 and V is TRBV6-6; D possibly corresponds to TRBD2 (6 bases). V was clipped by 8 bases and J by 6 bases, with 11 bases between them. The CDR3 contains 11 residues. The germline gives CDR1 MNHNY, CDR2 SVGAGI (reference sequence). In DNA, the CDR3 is TGTGCCAGCGGGGGGACCGGCGAGCAGTACTTC. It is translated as CASGGTGEQYF.

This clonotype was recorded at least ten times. The DNA for the CDR3 is TGTGCCAGCAGTGAAGCACCCGGACTAGCGGGATCCGGGGAGCTGTTTTTT. Protein: CASSEAPGLAGSGELFF. The V and J genes are TRBV6-1 and TRBJ2-2, with 12 bases identical to TRBD2. This CDR3 region has 17 residues. In germline, CDR1 is MNHNS, CDR2 SASEGT. V was pared by 0 bases and J by 6 bases, with 5 bases of the junction left unmatched.

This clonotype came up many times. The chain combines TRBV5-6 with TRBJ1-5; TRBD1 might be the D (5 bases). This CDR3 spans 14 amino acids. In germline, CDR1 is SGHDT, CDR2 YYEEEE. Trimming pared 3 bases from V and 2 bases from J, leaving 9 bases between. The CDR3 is CASSSRVGNQPQHF. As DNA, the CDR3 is TGTGCCAGCAGCTCCAGGGTAGGCAATCAGCCCCAGCATTTT.

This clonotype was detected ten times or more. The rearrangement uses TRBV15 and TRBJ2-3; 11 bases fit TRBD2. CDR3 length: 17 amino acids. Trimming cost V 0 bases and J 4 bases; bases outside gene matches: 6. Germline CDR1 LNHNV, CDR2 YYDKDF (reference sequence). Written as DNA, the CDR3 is TGTGCCACCAGCAGAGATCGGGTAGCGGGAGGGCCAGATACGCAGTATTTT. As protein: CATSRDRVAGGPDTQYF.

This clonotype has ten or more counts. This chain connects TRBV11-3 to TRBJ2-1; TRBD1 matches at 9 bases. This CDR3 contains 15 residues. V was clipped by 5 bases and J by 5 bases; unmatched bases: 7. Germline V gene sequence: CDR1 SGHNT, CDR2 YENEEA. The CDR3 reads CASSAAGTGNNEQFF. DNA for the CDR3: TGTGCCAGCAGCGCCGCCGGGACAGGGAACAATGAGCAGTTCTTC.

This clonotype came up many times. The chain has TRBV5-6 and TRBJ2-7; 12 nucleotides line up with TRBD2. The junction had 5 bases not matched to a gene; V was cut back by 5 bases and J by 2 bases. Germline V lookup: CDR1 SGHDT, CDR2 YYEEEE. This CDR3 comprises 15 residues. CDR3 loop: CASSWRLAGAYEQYF. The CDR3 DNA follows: TGTGCCAGCAGTTGGAGACTAGCGGGAGCCTACGAGCAGTACTTC.

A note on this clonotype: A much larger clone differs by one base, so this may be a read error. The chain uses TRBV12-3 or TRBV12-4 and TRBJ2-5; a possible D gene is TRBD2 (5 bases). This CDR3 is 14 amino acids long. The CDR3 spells CASSPATSRETRYF. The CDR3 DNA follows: TGTGCCAGCAGTCCCGCAACTAGTAGGGAGACCCGGTACTTC.